The source of this T cell receptor beta chain is a study of monozygotic twins with cystic fibrosis. Study overall: With about 15 PCR cycles, barcoded libraries came from about 3 micrograms of fragmented DNA. Study conclusions and caveats: Median Simpson clonality of 0.0095 suggested naive T cells predominated. Nucleotide-identical clonotype sharing was significantly higher within monozygotic CF twin pairs than between unrelated CF individuals. Co-twins had the most similar V usage for 13 of 16 pairs, J for 8.

TCRdb keeps only in-frame clones here, not all; method: immunoSEQ multiplex PCR. The table records tens of thousands of clones, 95% to 98% of them present only once. About this clone: Its antigen is unknown.

Sequencing was performed on blood. This TCR was recovered from a girl between 2 and 10 years old with cystic fibrosis.

For the CDR3, the DNA is TGTGCCAGCAGCCAATCAGGGACAGGGAACACTGAAGCTTTCTTT. As protein: CASSQSGTGNTEAFF. V is TRBV4-2 and J is TRBJ1-1; 8 nucleotides match TRBD1. The CDR3 spans 15 residues. The germline gives CDR1 LGHNA, CDR2 YNFKEQ. V shed 2 bases and J 1 base; nucleotides not matched to a gene: 3.